This T cell receptor beta chain was obtained from a study of CD8+ T cells in alopecia areata. Extracted RNA was reverse transcribed into cDNA, the sequencing template. The protocol was immunoSEQ multiplex PCR, while the TCRdb copy is restricted to in-frame clones and leaves out a portion. The data hold 140,000 to 150,000 clones, with approximately 87% observed a single time. This receptor was identified in a human donor with alopecia areata. The sample here was CD8+ T cells sorted from blood, taken at week 0.

The CDR3 bases are TGTGCCAGCAGTGAACCAATTGCAACTAATGAAAAACTGTTTTTT. Translated: CASSEPIATNEKLFF. The chain links TRBV6-9 to TRBJ1-4; D is uncertain. Germline V gene data show CDR1 as MNHGY and CDR2 as SVAAGI. The CDR3 covers 15 residues. Between the trimmed V and J ends, which lost 5 bases and 0 bases, there was a span of 10 bases.